The sequence of this TCR beta chain was determined in a study of T cell changes during pregnancy in multiple sclerosis. The method was immunoSEQ multiplex PCR; TCRdb's version includes in-frame clones alone and lacks a portion of them. The sample consists of about 110,000 clones, approximately 90% of them appearing once. V lost 5 bases to trimming and J lost 4 bases; unmatched junction nucleotides: 11. CDR1 is SGHTA, CDR2 FQGTGA, per germline. There are 17 residues in the CDR3. This sequence was found in a female donor with multiple sclerosis, enrolled in a pregnancy study. The sample in question was peripheral blood, obtained after pregnancy. The V call is TRBV7-3, the J call TRBJ2-5; 12 bases map to TRBD2. The CDR3 sequence is CASSLLAGGRLGETQYF. The CDR3, as DNA: TGTGCCAGCAGCCTCCTAGCGGGGGGGCGTTTAGGAGAGACCCAGTACTTC.